Here is one T cell receptor (beta chain) with its context. The target antigen is unknown. This entry comes from a study of cytomegalovirus exposure and HLA in healthy donors. Findings and caveats of the study: First-cohort TCR clusters tended to co-occur in the 90 to 150 validation repertoires, a later analysis found. Researchers catalogued roughly 150 TCR beta chains as cytomegalovirus-associated.

Only in-frame clones appear in the TCRdb table, and some are missing; sequencing was by immunoSEQ multiplex PCR. The table lists 150,000 to 180,000 clones, 75% to 90% of them singletons. The CDR3 consists of 14 residues. With 4 bases clipped from V and 2 bases from J, the junction kept 5 bases outside the gene matches. Germline V lookup: CDR1 SGHNT, CDR2 YYREEE (reference sequence). This sequence originates from a man between 18 and 29 years old in good health and CMV-seropositive. The chain joins TRBV5-4 to TRBJ2-7; 8 bases are shared with TRBD1. Input material: PBMCs. The CDR3 nucleotides are TGTGCCAGCAGCCACATGACAGGGGCCTACGAGCAGTACTTC. It yields the protein CASSHMTGAYEQYF. Full variable domain (missing parts from reference TRBV5-4 and TRBJ2-7): ETGVTQSPTHLIKTRGQQVTLRCSSQSGHNTVSWYQQALGQGPQFIFQYYREEENGRGNFPPRFSGLQFPNYSSELNVNALELDDSALYLCASSHMTGAYEQYFGPGTRLTVT.